A single TCR beta chain is shown here with its context. The antigen is undetermined. The CDR3 is made up of 14 amino acids. From germline, CDR1 is SGHRS and CDR2 YFSETQ. V dropped 2 bases and J dropped 5 bases, with 12 bases sitting between them. This sample is drawn from a study of shared clonotypes between healthy human individuals. General observations from the study: The small donor group covered limited genetic and exposure diversity. The rarefaction results pointed to incomplete sorted-subset sequencing despite large depth.

The data were produced by immunoSEQ multiplex PCR, yet TCRdb's version contains in-frame clones alone and is incomplete. The repertoire consists of millions of clones, with 90% to 95% occurring once and the leading ten covering over 0.12%. The receptor was isolated from a young man in good health. V and J are TRBV5-1 and TRBJ2-3, with a possible D match to TRBD2 (5 bases). Sequencing input: naive CD4+ T cells sorted from blood. Regarding subset: CD45RA+ positively selected. The CDR3 here is CASSLGGFRDTQYF. As DNA, the CDR3 is TGCGCCAGCAGCTTAGGAGGTTTTCGAGATACGCAGTATTTT.